These T cell receptor beta chains were read from a single sample in a study of blood T cells in healthy people across ages. MiXCR was run by TCRdb on the 5' RACE reads, yielding one entry per CDR3 protein. The sample includes hundreds of thousands of distinct CDR3 sequences, under 45% of them seen just once. The material sequenced was blood. The receptors shown here come from a man aged 55 to 69 in good health. CDR3s include the opening cysteine and the closing phenylalanine or tryptophan. The D gene is left open where the match is weak. Size is stated for part of the rows, as once, few or many counts, or as a class when the clone is expanded.

j_call | d_call | clone_size | v_call | cdr3_nt | cdr3_aa
TRBJ2-4 | TRBD1 | . | TRBV4-1 | TGCGCCAGCAGCTCGCCTCAAAGGACAGGGGTGGGCATTCAGTACTTC | CASSSPQRTGVGIQYF
TRBJ2-7 | . | . | TRBV5-1 | TGCGCCAGCAGCACCCGGGACGGCTACGAGCAGTACTTC | CASSTRDGYEQYF
TRBJ1-1 | . | few | TRBV12-3/TRBV12-4 | TGTGCCAGCAGTGCCCGACGGGTGAGCACTGAAGCTTTCTTT | CASSARRVSTEAFF
TRBJ1-5 | . | few | TRBV6-6 | TGTGCCAGCAGCAACACAGGGTCGGGAGGCAATCAGCCCCAGCATTTT | CASSNTGSGGNQPQHF
TRBJ2-7 | . | . | TRBV7-2 | TGTGCCAGCAGCTCCGGGACATCATACTACGAGCAGTACTTC | CASSSGTSYYEQYF
TRBJ2-7 | . | . | TRBV28 | TGTGCCAGCAGACCCCAGGGGGGGGGAACCTACGAGCAGTACTTC | CASRPQGGGTYEQYF
TRBJ1-5 | . | . | TRBV12-3/TRBV12-4 | TGTGCCAGCAGCCGTCCCAGCGAGGGCAATCAGCCCCAGCATTTT | CASSRPSEGNQPQHF
TRBJ2-7 | . | few | TRBV7-2 | TGTGCCAGCAGCTTAAAGTTATTCGGGGGCCTCGCCTACGAGCAGTACTTC | CASSLKLFGGLAYEQYF
TRBJ1-1 | . | . | TRBV28 | TGTGCCAGCAGACTTACCGACGGGATGAACACTGAAGCTTTCTTT | CASRLTDGMNTEAFF
TRBJ2-7 | TRBD1 | . | TRBV7-9 | TGTGCCAGCAGCTTTAGGGGACAGGCGCTCTCAGAGCAGTACTTC | CASSFRGQALSEQYF
TRBJ2-7 | . | few | TRBV4-3 | TGCGCCAGCAGCCAAGGGTTCCCAGGCTACGAGCAGTACTTC | CASSQGFPGYEQYF
TRBJ2-3 | TRBD2 | . | TRBV4-2 | TGTGCCAGCAGCCAAGGACTAGCGGACACAGATACGCAGTATTTT | CASSQGLADTDTQYF
TRBJ2-1 | . | . | TRBV5-1 | TGCGCCAGCAGCTTGAGTCAGGCCTACGAGCAGTTCTTC | CASSLSQAYEQFF
TRBJ1-2 | . | once | TRBV12-3/TRBV12-4 | TGTGCCAGCAGTTTAGTAATCGGGGGAGGCTATGGCTACACCTTC | CASSLVIGGGYGYTF
TRBJ1-2 | . | . | TRBV13 | TGTGCCAGCAGCTTAGGGGAGGGATCGGGCGGCTACACCTTC | CASSLGEGSGGYTF
TRBJ2-4 | . | . | TRBV11-2 | TGTGCCAGCAGCTTCAAAGGGGGGGCAGGGGTAAACATTCAGTACTTC | CASSFKGGAGVNIQYF
TRBJ2-1 | . | . | TRBV20-1 | TGCAGTGCTAGTAGACAGGCTGGCACGCGCGGCAATGAGCAGTTCTTC | CSASRQAGTRGNEQFF
TRBJ2-7 | TRBD1 | . | TRBV7-2 | TGTGCCAGCAGCCTGGAACAGGGGATGTCGTACGAGCAGTACTTC | CASSLEQGMSYEQYF
TRBJ1-2 | . | . | TRBV20-1 | TGCAGTGCTAAGTACTATGGCTACACCTTC | CSAKYYGYTF
TRBJ2-7 | . | . | TRBV3-1 | TGTGCCAGCAGCCAACCCGGGGCGCAAAGCCCGGGTGAGCAGTACTTC | CASSQPGAQSPGEQYF
TRBJ2-5 | TRBD2 | . | TRBV7-8 | TGTGCCAGCAGGTCGGGGGGGCGGGAGGAGACCCAGTACTTC | CASRSGGREETQYF
TRBJ2-1 | . | . | TRBV28 | TGTGCCAGCAGTTTAGACACCCCGGTCGGCGAGCAGTTCTTC | CASSLDTPVGEQFF
TRBJ2-3 | TRBD2 | . | TRBV30 | TGTGCCTGGAGTGTTCTAGCGGGGGCGACAGATACGCAGTATTTT | CAWSVLAGATDTQYF
TRBJ1-2 | . | . | TRBV4-1 | TGCGCCAGCAGCCATGAATGGGGGCGCGCTCTCTCGGTTGGCTACACCTTC | CASSHEWGRALSVGYTF
TRBJ2-5 | TRBD2 | . | TRBV5-8 | TGTGCCAGCAGCTTAGCGGGGGGGGTAAATGAGCAGTACTTC | CASSLAGGVNEQYF
TRBJ2-1 | . | . | TRBV11-2 | TGTGCCAGCAGCTTAGGCAGCCCGAATGAGCAGTTCTTC | CASSLGSPNEQFF
TRBJ2-3 | . | . | TRBV6-5 | TGTGCCAGCAGTGACACCGACGGGCATACGCAGTATTTT | CASSDTDGHTQYF
TRBJ2-2 | . | once | TRBV20-1 | TGCAGTGCCGCGCACTTAGTTCCGAACACCGGGGAGCTGTTTTTT | CSAAHLVPNTGELFF
TRBJ2-3 | . | . | TRBV2 | TGTGCCAGCAGTGAGTTTCGGGGAGGCACAGATACGCAGTATTTT | CASSEFRGGTDTQYF
TRBJ1-4 | . | . | TRBV15 | TGTGCCACCAGCAGAGATCGTATAGGAAAACTGTTTTTT | CATSRDRIGKLFF
TRBJ2-7 | TRBD2 | once | TRBV20-1 | TGCAGTGCTAGAGGTCAACTAGCGGGGGAGTTAACCTACGAGCAGTACTTC | CSARGQLAGELTYEQYF
TRBJ2-7 | TRBD2 | . | TRBV3-1 | TGTGCCAGCAGCCAGCCTGGGACTACGAAGCAGTACTTC | CASSQPGTTKQYF
TRBJ1-5 | . | . | TRBV12-3/TRBV12-4 | TGTGCCAGCAGTGGACAAGGAAGGTTGCAGCCCCAGCATTTT | CASSGQGRLQPQHF
TRBJ1-3 | . | . | TRBV29-1 | TGCAGCGTCCGTTCGGACAGCTCTGGAAACACCATATATTTT | CSVRSDSSGNTIYF
TRBJ2-7 | . | . | TRBV29-1 | TGCAGCTTCCAGGGTACAACCTACGAGCAGTACTTC | CSFQGTTYEQYF
TRBJ2-7 | . | . | TRBV14 | TGTGCCAGCAGCCGAAGCACAGGGACCTACGAGCAGTACTTC | CASSRSTGTYEQYF
TRBJ1-6 | TRBD1 | . | TRBV7-2 | TGTGCCAGCAGCCCACAAGGACAGGGATATAATTCACCCCTCCACTTT | CASSPQGQGYNSPLHF
TRBJ1-4 | TRBD1 | . | TRBV7-9 | TGTGCCAGCAGCCCAGGTCGGGACAGCCGGAATGAAAAACTGTTTTTT | CASSPGRDSRNEKLFF
TRBJ2-7 | . | . | TRBV7-9 | TGTGCCAGCAGCTTAGACGAGGGCTACGAGCAGTACTTC | CASSLDEGYEQYF
TRBJ2-5 | . | . | TRBV28 | TGTGCCAGCAGTCTCGCGGGGGCTAGACAAGAGACCCAGTACTTC | CASSLAGARQETQYF
TRBJ1-2 | TRBD1 | few | TRBV12-3/TRBV12-4 | TGTGCCAGCAGCCGCCAAGGCTGGACAGGGGGCTATGGCTACACCTTC | CASSRQGWTGGYGYTF
TRBJ1-2 | . | few | TRBV27 | TGTGCCAGCAGTTCCGATAGCGGACAGACCCACAACTATGGCTACACCTTC | CASSSDSGQTHNYGYTF
TRBJ2-5 | . | few | TRBV24-1 | TGTGCCACCAGTGATCCTCAAGGGATCAAGCAGTACTTC | CATSDPQGIKQYF
TRBJ2-6 | TRBD1 | . | TRBV20-1 | TGCAGTGCTCAAAAGACAGGGCGGGTCGCTGGGGCCAACGTCCTGACTTTC | CSAQKTGRVAGANVLTF
TRBJ2-3 | TRBD2 | . | TRBV5-1 | TGCGCCAGCAGCTTGGAACCAGCGGGAGGGCACACAGATACGCAGTATTTT | CASSLEPAGGHTDTQYF
TRBJ1-2 | . | many | TRBV7-2 | TGTGCCAGCAGCCCCGCTACATATGGCTACACCTTC | CASSPATYGYTF
TRBJ2-1 | TRBD2 | many | TRBV20-1 | TGCAGTGCTGGGAGGGCTAGCGGGGGGGCTAATGAGCAGTTCTTC | CSAGRASGGANEQFF
TRBJ2-1 | . | . | TRBV7-6 | TGTGCCAGCAGCGAAGAGGATGATTACAATGAGCAGTTCTTC | CASSEEDDYNEQFF
TRBJ2-1 | TRBD2 | . | TRBV7-2 | TGTGCCAGCAACTTAGCCGTTAGCGGGGCGTACAATGAGCAGTTCTTC | CASNLAVSGAYNEQFF